Shown below are 29 T cell receptor beta chains from a single sample sequenced in a study of glioma-infiltrating T cells. TCR alpha and beta CDR3 regions were amplified from RNA using iRepertoire nested multiplex PCR. TCRdb re-called the multiplex PCR reads with MiXCR, one entry per CDR3 protein. The data show about 130,000 distinct CDR3 sequences, with around 23% seen just once and approximately 26% held by the top ten. Sequenced material: glioma tissue, nonneoplastic brain tissue, or PBMCs (not recorded which). The origin of the receptors is a human donor with low-grade glioma or glioblastoma, undergoing nonglioma brain surgery, or in good health (not recorded which).

This clonotype was seen ten or more times. The chain recombines TRBV28 with TRBJ2-1, with a tentative D call TRBD2 (5 bases). Trimming pared 5 bases from V and 7 bases from J, leaving 21 bases between. The CDR3 consists of 16 residues. Germline assignment: CDR1 MDHEN and CDR2 SYDVKM. The CDR3 nucleotides are TGTGCCAGCAGTCCTTCGGCGGAGCGGAATTGGAATGAGCAGTTCTTC. This encodes CASSPSAERNWNEQFF.

The chain couples TRBV28 to TRBJ2-1; D might be TRBD2 (6 bases). The CDR3 extends over 15 amino acids. Germline V gene sequence: CDR1 MDHEN, CDR2 SYDVKM. Trimming cost V 3 bases and J 4 bases, with 13 bases left between them. For the CDR3, the DNA is TGTGCCAGCAGTTTTAGCATGGGGGGTTACAATGAGCAGTTCTTC. Translated, it gives CASSFSMGGYNEQFF.

This clonotype was seen many times. The chain has TRBV7-9 and TRBJ2-1, with no clear D. Per the germline V gene, CDR1 is SEHNR and CDR2 is FQNEAQ (reference sequence). The CDR3 length is 13 residues. Trimming stripped 4 bases from V and 6 bases from J, with 10 bases between. The CDR3 protein is CASSSAAGNEQFF. Written as DNA, the CDR3 is TGTGCCAGCAGCTCCGCAGCCGGCAATGAGCAGTTCTTC.

The CDR3 DNA is TGTGCCAGCAGTGGGTGGCAAGAGACCCAGTACTTC. It is translated as CASSGWQETQYF. The chain combines TRBV2 with TRBJ2-5; D remains ambiguous. Germline V gene lookup returns CDR1 SNHLY and CDR2 FYNNEI. This CDR3 has 12 residues. Trimming left V 4 bases short and J 2 bases short, with 5 bases between.

The V gene is TRBV7-8, the J gene TRBJ2-3; D uncertain. CDR3 length: 13 amino acids. Germline V CDR1 and CDR2: SGHVS, FQNEAQ. V was cut by 2 bases and J by 5 bases, with 8 bases left in between. The CDR3 nucleotides are TGTGCCAGCAGCTTATTGCGAGGAGATACGCAGTATTTT. As protein: CASSLLRGDTQYF.

This clonotype has only a few counts. The J gene is TRBJ2-7, the V gene TRBV2; tentatively, D is TRBD2 (5 bases). Germline V gene sequence: CDR1 SNHLY, CDR2 FYNNEI. The CDR3 is 11 residues long. CDR3 residues: CASREGPACLV. The CDR3 bases are TGTGCCAGCAGAGAGGGTCCTGCCTGCCTCGTC.

The CDR3 loop is CASTWGREQYV. CDR3 bases: TGTGCCAGCACCTGGGGCAGAGAGCAGTACGTC. The chain has TRBV5-5 and TRBJ2-7, with TRBD1 as a possible D gene (5 bases). Trimming took 6 bases from V and 7 from J, leaving 11 bases between them. The germline gives CDR1 SGHKS, CDR2 YYEKEE (reference sequence). The CDR3 sequence is 11 residues long.

In this sample, this clonotype turned up many times. This chain uses TRBV27 with TRBJ2-3; no firm D call. This CDR3 region has 12 residues. The V gene's germline CDR1 is MNHEY and CDR2 SMNVEV (reference sequence). The V and J ends lost 5 bases and 2 bases respectively, with 5 bases between them. CDR3 sequence: CASSNPTDTQYF. Written as DNA, the CDR3 is TGTGCCAGCAGTAACCCCACAGATACGCAGTATTTT.

V and J are TRBV9 and TRBJ1-3; D is unresolved. In germline, CDR1 is SGDLS, CDR2 YYNGEE. V lost 0 bases, J lost 4 bases, and 17 bases lay in between. CDR3 length: 17 amino acids. The CDR3 sequence is CASSVDDFPAGGNTIYF. CDR3 coding DNA: TGTGCCAGCAGCGTAGACGACTTCCCGGCGGGAGGAAACACCATATATTTT.

This sequence joins TRBV20-1 and TRBJ1-5; D is uncertain. The CDR3 is 14 amino acids. In germline, CDR1 is DFQATT, CDR2 SNEGSKA (reference sequence). The V gene lost 8 bases and the J gene lost 5 bases, with 19 bases spanning the gap. CDR3 nucleotides: TGCAGTCCCCATATTTTTGTGGGAGATCAGCCCCAGCATTTT. Protein product: CSPHIFVGDQPQHF.

This sequence joins TRBV5-4 and TRBJ2-5; D ambiguous. Trimming stripped 5 bases from V and 2 bases from J, with 13 bases between. There are 14 residues in the CDR3. The V gene's germline CDR1 is SGHNT and CDR2 YYREEE (reference sequence). The CDR3 nucleotides read TGTGCCAGCAGGGATAAACTGGAGCAAGAGACCCAGTACTTC. It codes for CASRDKLEQETQYF.

The rearrangement links TRBV28 to TRBJ1-1; D remains ambiguous. CDR1 is MDHEN, CDR2 SYDVKM, per germline. V gave up 6 bases and J gave up 0 bases, with 20 bases separating them. This CDR3 comprises 17 residues. CDR3 DNA sequence: TGTGCCAGCAGCCTAAGGTATGGCAAGACTATGAACACTGAAGCTTTCTTT. This codes for CASSLRYGKTMNTEAFF.

This clonotype showed up just a few times. This chain links TRBV18 with TRBJ2-3, with 8 nucleotides matching TRBD1. Germline values: CDR1 KGHSH, CDR2 LQKENI. CDR3 size: 15 residues. J was trimmed by 1 base and V by 6 bases; bases with no gene match: 6. DNA for the CDR3: TGTGCCAGCTCCCAATCGACAGGGGGCACAGATACGCAGTATTTT. Translated, it gives CASSQSTGGTDTQYF.

This clonotype was counted many times. DNA for the CDR3: TGTGCCAGCGTCCGTGGAACTGAAGCTTTCTTT. It is translated as CASVRGTEAFF. The V call is TRBV6-1, the J call TRBJ1-1; unclear D gene. Germline V gives CDR1 MNHNS, CDR2 SASEGT. The CDR3 is 11 amino acids. The ends were cut back, 8 bases at V and 5 bases at J, with 9 bases in the middle.

The J gene is TRBJ1-1, the V gene TRBV25-1, with 9 nucleotides matching TRBD1. The germline V gene encodes CDR1 MGHDK and CDR2 SYGVNS. The junction had 6 bases not matched to a gene; V was cut back by 2 bases and J by 5 bases. The CDR3 covers 15 residues. Written as DNA, the CDR3 is TGTGCCAGCAGTGAACGGGACAGGGAGAAAACTGAAGCTTTCTTT. It yields the protein CASSERDREKTEAFF.

The chain recombines TRBV7-2 with TRBJ1-6; D unclear. With 1 base removed from V and 7 bases from J, the gap between germline ends came to 5 bases. Germline V lookup: CDR1 SGHTA, CDR2 FQGNSA. This CDR3 has 13 residues. As DNA, the CDR3 is TGTGCCAGCAGCTTAGACAAAAATTCACCCCTCCACTTT. Its translation is CASSLDKNSPLHF.

The genes are TRBV19 and TRBJ1-6; a weak D match, TRBD1 (6 bases). Germline V CDR1 and CDR2: LNHDA, SQIVND (reference sequence). This CDR3 region has 14 residues. Trimming shortened V by 5 bases and J by 9 bases, and 14 bases separated the two germline ends. The CDR3 sequence: CASSLQGGGSPLHF. DNA of the CDR3: TGTGCCAGTAGTTTACAGGGAGGGGGTTCACCCCTCCACTTT.

The table lists this clonotype with a few counts. The genes are TRBV12-3 or TRBV12-4 and TRBJ2-3, with D uncertain. This CDR3 has 13 residues. V was trimmed by 11 bases and J by 3 bases, leaving 15 bases between them. CDR3 in DNA: TGTGCCGGCCGGGCCCGATGGACAGATACGCAGTATTTT. It translates to CAGRARWTDTQYF.

With regard to this clonotype: This may stem from a read error, because a much larger clone lies one nucleotide away. CDR3 sequence (DNA): TGTGCCAGCAGGCCTTTAGGGGGCTTACTTGAAGCTTTCTTT. As protein: CASRPLGGLLEAFF. V is TRBV6-2 or TRBV6-3 and J is TRBJ1-1, with 7 bases fitting TRBD1. V was clipped by 6 bases and J by 7 bases; unmatched bases: 11. Germline-derived CDR1 and CDR2 are MNHEY and SVGEGT. This CDR3 region has 14 residues.

This clonotype was detected only a few times. This chain joins TRBV4-1 and TRBJ2-3, with 8 bases lining up with TRBD2. The V gene end was trimmed by 0 bases and the J gene end by 0 bases; junction bases not matched to a gene: 5. Germline V gene sequence: CDR1 MGHRA, CDR2 YSYEKL. The CDR3 has 17 amino acids. CDR3 DNA sequence: TGCGCCAGCAGCCAAGAAACCGGACTAGCTAGCACAGATACGCAGTATTTT. It is translated as CASSQETGLASTDTQYF.

The V call is TRBV20-1, the J call TRBJ2-3, with D perhaps TRBD1 or TRBD2 (6 bases each). Deletions cut 8 bases from V and 1 base from J, with 19 bases between. Germline loops: CDR1 DFQATT, CDR2 SNEGSKA (reference sequence). The CDR3 length is 15 residues. The CDR3 nucleotides are TGCAGTTTAACGGTCCGGGGGCAGGGCACAGATACGCAGTATTTT. This gives the protein CSLTVRGQGTDTQYF.

CDR3: CASTQGNTEAFF. CDR3 DNA: TGTGCCAGCACCCAAGGAAACACTGAAGCTTTCTTT. The rearrangement links TRBV6-1 to TRBJ1-1; D remains unclear. Germline V gene sequence: CDR1 MNHNS, CDR2 SASEGT. This CDR3 has 12 residues. V was clipped by 7 bases and J by 2 bases, with 8 bases between them.

V gene TRBV29-1 combines with J gene TRBJ2-3; D may be TRBD1 (5 bases). In germline, CDR1 is SQVTM, CDR2 ANQGSEA. This CDR3 spans 13 amino acids. V was clipped by 4 bases and J by 5 bases, with 13 bases between them. The CDR3 loop reads CSVAQGKRDTQYF. CDR3 in DNA: TGCAGCGTTGCGCAGGGTAAGAGAGATACGCAGTATTTT.

Ten or more counts support this clonotype. J is TRBJ1-1 and V is TRBV4-1; possible D gene TRBD1, 6 bases. The CDR3 extends over 14 amino acids. V lost 6 bases to trimming and J lost 0 bases, with 11 bases between them. Per germline, CDR1 MGHRA and CDR2 YSYEKL. The CDR3 here is CASSHRDLNTEAFF. The CDR3 bases are TGCGCCAGCAGTCACAGGGACCTGAACACTGAAGCTTTCTTT.

This chain links TRBV5-4 with TRBJ2-1; tentatively, D is TRBD1 (6 bases). The CDR3 runs to 13 residues. Between the trimmed V and J ends, which lost 4 bases and 7 bases, there was a span of 12 bases. CDR1 is SGHNT and CDR2 is YYREEE in the germline V gene (reference sequence). The CDR3 sequence is CASSPGQTNEQFF. Written as DNA, the CDR3 is TGTGCCAGCAGCCCGGGACAAACTAATGAGCAGTTCTTC.

This clonotype was seen only a few times. V is TRBV3-1 and J is TRBJ1-5; maybe TRBD1 (5 bases). This CDR3 region has 15 residues. Germline lookup yields CDR1 LGHDT and CDR2 YNNKEL (reference sequence). V lost 1 base and J 4 bases, leaving 11 bases between the germline ends. CDR3 nucleotide sequence: TGTGCCAGCAGCCAAGGAAGGCGGGGGAATCAGCCCCAGCATTTT. Translated, it gives CASSQGRRGNQPQHF.

This chain links TRBV24-1 with TRBJ2-3, with a tentative D call TRBD1 (6 bases). CDR3 length: 19 residues. Germline CDR1 and CDR2: KGHDR and SFDVKD. V lost 3 bases to trimming and J lost 0 bases, with 21 bases between them. The CDR3 sequence: CATSDPTGREAPSTDTQYF. CDR3 bases: TGTGCCACCAGTGATCCAACAGGGCGCGAAGCCCCAAGCACAGATACGCAGTATTTT.

V and J are TRBV24-1 and TRBJ2-6; D gene ambiguous. Trimming pared 3 bases from V and 0 bases from J, leaving 8 bases between. Per the germline V gene, CDR1 is KGHDR and CDR2 is SFDVKD. The CDR3 totals 16 residues. The CDR3 here is CATSDPGSSGANVLTF. The CDR3 DNA is TGTGCCACCAGTGATCCCGGTAGCTCTGGGGCCAACGTCCTGACTTTC.

This clonotype was counted many times. The chain employs TRBV7-6 and TRBJ1-2, with TRBD1 matching 8 bases. Trimming at V came to 1 base and at J to 10 bases, leaving 11 bases not matched to a gene. CDR1 is SGHVS, CDR2 FNYEAQ, per germline. The CDR3 is 15 residues long. The CDR3 here is CASSLGTGRFSAYTF. The CDR3 DNA reads as TGTGCCAGCAGCTTAGGGACAGGGCGATTTTCTGCCTACACCTTC.